This paragraph reports one T cell receptor beta chain. PCR employed 60 Vbeta and 13 Jbeta primers. Under the authors' procedure: In a later analysis, of about 80 million unique beta chains, roughly 11 million appeared in at least two donors. Assay: immunoSEQ multiplex PCR; the TCRdb copy retains only in-frame clones and omits some. V and J calls and clone size are as listed in that table; D and trimming were resolved from the DNA. The sample lists about 150,000 clones, around 75% occurring once. The sample comes from a study of cytomegalovirus exposure and HLA in healthy donors. Germline CDR1 and CDR2: SNHLY and FYNNEI. With V trimmed by 5 bases and J by 3 bases, 4 bases remained unmatched. The CDR3 runs to 14 residues.

The sequencing sample was made of PBMCs. The TCR sequence derives from a human donor in good health. The chain combines TRBV2 with TRBJ1-3; the match to TRBD1 covers 7 bases. CDR3 in amino acids: CASSTRTGGNTIYF. Here the CDR3 DNA reads TGTGCCAGCAGTACACGGACAGGTGGAAACACCATATATTTT.